The source of this TCR beta chain is a study of T cell repertoires in cytomegalovirus infection. Overall study: Public TCR beta signatures indicated both CMV infection and matching HLA type. Study-wide results and caveats: What dominated the ex vivo response were HLA-C-restricted CMV-specific TCR beta clonotypes.

The V gene's germline CDR1 is SGHVS and CDR2 FQNEAQ. The germline V and J ends were trimmed by 5 bases and 4 bases, with 20 bases remaining between them. CDR3 length equals 16 residues. TCRdb reprocessed the reads with MiXCR, giving one entry per CDR3 protein. Counted here are approximately 43,000 distinct CDR3 sequences, 20% to 25% occurring once; the ten biggest clones make up 18%. Concerning this clonotype: The antigen remains undetermined.

V is TRBV7-8 and J is TRBJ2-5, with D possibly being TRBD2 (6 bases). The clonotype was recovered from a human donor in good health (CMV status not recorded). Some clones in this sample may be carry-over from other donors' samples. The specimen sequenced was PBMCs, sequenced either directly or after in vitro stimulation (not recorded which). CDR3 sequence (DNA): TGTGCCAGCAGCCTCGGGGCCGGGAGTTCGGGAGAGACCCAGTACTTC. This codes for CASSLGAGSSGETQYF.